This T cell receptor (beta chain) was sequenced during a study of radiation and T cells in renal cell carcinoma. Study outcomes and limitations: From baseline, blood top tumor clonotypes peaked at 2 weeks post-radiation.

Time point denoted: baseline pretreatment blood. Stated treatment: 15 Gy SBRT to primary tumor, nephrectomy 4 weeks later. Serial blood draws occurred at baseline and 2 and 4 weeks post-SBRT. The tumor was a clear cell renal cell carcinoma. As regards this clone: Its antigen is not identified.

Germline V gene data show CDR1 as SGDLS and CDR2 as YYNGEE. Germline trimming cut 0 bases from V and 0 bases from J; bases unmatched to any gene: 1. The CDR3 runs to 15 residues. Clones were read by immunoSEQ multiplex PCR, and TCRdb kept only the in-frame ones, dropping some. Of 130,000 to 150,000 clones listed, 88% are singletons. J is TRBJ2-3 and V is TRBV9; 7 nucleotides match TRBD1. This TCR was sampled from a woman between 50 and 59 years old with renal cell carcinoma. Sequences were derived from blood, sampled from a patient whose treatment included radiotherapy and nephrectomy. The CDR3 here is CASSVGQGSTDTQYF. The CDR3 nucleotides read TGTGCCAGCAGCGTAGGACAGGGAAGCACAGATACGCAGTATTTT.